This TCR beta chain originates from a study of human T cells and chemical hapten exposure. TCRdb processed the RACE reads anew with MiXCR; each CDR3 protein has one entry. The sample has about 400,000 distinct CDR3 sequences, under 6.5% seen once. V was cut by 0 bases and J by 6 bases, with 12 bases left in between. Germline V gives CDR1 MGHRA, CDR2 YSYEKL. The CDR3 consists of 14 residues. Time point described: patch test 2, 6 weeks after DPC sensitization. The treatment was: therapeutic diphenylcyclopropenone sensitization with weekly scalp DPC. Blood was collected ahead of every patch test applied. The clonotype comes from a woman aged 18 to 35 with alopecia areata. Some clones in this sample may be carry-over from other donors' samples. The V gene is TRBV4-1, the J gene TRBJ2-7; no definite D call. The specimen was whole blood, collected in connection with sensitization to the hapten diphenylcyclopropenone (DPC). CDR3 nucleotide sequence: TGCGCCAGCAGCCAAGATCTGGGTATCAGCGAGCAGTACTTC. The encoded protein is CASSQDLGISEQYF.